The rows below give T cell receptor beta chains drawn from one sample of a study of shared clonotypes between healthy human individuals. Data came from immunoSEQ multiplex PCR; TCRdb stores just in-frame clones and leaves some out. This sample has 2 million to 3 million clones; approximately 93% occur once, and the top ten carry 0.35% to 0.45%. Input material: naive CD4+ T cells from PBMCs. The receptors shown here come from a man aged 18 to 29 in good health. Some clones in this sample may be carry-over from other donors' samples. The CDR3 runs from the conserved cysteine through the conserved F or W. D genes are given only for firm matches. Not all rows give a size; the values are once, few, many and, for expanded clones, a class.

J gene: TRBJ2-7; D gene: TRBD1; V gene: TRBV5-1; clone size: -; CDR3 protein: CASSGGPGQGADEQYF; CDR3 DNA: TGCGCCAGCAGCGGAGGACCGGGACAGGGGGCCGACGAGCAGTACTTC
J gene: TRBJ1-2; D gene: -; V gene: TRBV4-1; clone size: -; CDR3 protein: CASSQATTQGNYGYTF; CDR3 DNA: TGCGCCAGCAGCCAAGCGACGACACAGGGAAACTATGGCTACACCTTC
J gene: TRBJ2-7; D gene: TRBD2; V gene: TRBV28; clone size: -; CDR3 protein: CASSSPVPGLEPYEQYF; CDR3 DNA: TGTGCCAGCAGTTCCCCTGTACCGGGACTAGAGCCCTACGAGCAGTACTTC
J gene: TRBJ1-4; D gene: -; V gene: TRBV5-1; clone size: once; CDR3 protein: CASSPQAGGNEKLFF; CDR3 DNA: TGCGCCAGCAGCCCCCAGGCGGGGGGTAATGAAAAACTGTTTTTT
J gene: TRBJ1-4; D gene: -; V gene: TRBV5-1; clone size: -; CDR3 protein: CASSLATGGEKLFF; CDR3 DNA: TGCGCCAGCAGCTTGGCGACCGGCGGGGAAAAACTGTTTTTT
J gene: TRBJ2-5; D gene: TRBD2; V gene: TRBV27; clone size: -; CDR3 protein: CASRGIREGKETQYF; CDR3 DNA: TGTGCCAGCAGGGGTATACGGGAGGGTAAAGAGACCCAGTACTTC
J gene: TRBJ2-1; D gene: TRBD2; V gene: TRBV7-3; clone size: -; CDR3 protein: CASSQSGRAVDEQFF; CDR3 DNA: TGTGCCAGCAGCCAGAGCGGGAGGGCCGTCGATGAGCAGTTCTTC
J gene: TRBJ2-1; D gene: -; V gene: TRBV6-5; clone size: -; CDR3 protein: CATTFEATREQFF; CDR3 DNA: TGTGCCACAACTTTTGAGGCAACCCGTGAGCAGTTCTTC
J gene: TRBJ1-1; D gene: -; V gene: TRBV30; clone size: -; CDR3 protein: CALQEGLMNTEAFF; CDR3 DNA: TGTGCCCTCCAAGAGGGGCTCATGAACACTGAAGCTTTCTTT
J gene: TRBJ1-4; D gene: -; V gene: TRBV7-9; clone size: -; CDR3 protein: CASSLAGLSVTNEKLFF; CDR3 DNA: TGTGCCAGCAGCTTAGCGGGGTTGTCAGTAACTAATGAAAAACTGTTTTTT
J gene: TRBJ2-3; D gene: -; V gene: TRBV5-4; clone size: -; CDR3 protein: CASSADSTDTQYF; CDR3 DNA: TGTGCCAGCAGCGCGGACAGCACAGATACGCAGTATTTT
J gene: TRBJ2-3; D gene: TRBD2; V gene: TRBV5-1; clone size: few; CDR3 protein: CASSLAVAGGPQYF; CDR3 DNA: TGCGCCAGCAGCTTGGCGGTAGCGGGAGGCCCTCAGTATTTT
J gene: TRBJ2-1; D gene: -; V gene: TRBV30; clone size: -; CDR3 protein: CAWTRGTYNEQFF; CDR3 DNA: TGTGCCTGGACTAGAGGAACCTACAATGAGCAGTTCTTC
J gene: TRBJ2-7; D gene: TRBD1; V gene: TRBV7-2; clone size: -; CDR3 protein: CASSLVGTGVYEQYF; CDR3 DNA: TGTGCCAGCAGCTTAGTGGGGACAGGGGTCTACGAGCAGTACTTC
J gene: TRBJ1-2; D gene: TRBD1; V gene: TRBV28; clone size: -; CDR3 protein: CASSPALGQGDGYTF; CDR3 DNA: TGTGCCAGCAGTCCTGCATTGGGACAGGGGGATGGCTACACCTTC
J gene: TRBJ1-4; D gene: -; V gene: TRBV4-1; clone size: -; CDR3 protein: CASSPGREALEKLFF; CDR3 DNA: TGCGCCAGCAGCCCAGGTCGTGAGGCGCTTGAAAAACTGTTTTTT
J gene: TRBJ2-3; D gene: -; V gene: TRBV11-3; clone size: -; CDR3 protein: CASSSRGRSTDTQYF; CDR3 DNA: TGTGCCAGCAGCTCCCGAGGGCGAAGCACAGATACGCAGTATTTT
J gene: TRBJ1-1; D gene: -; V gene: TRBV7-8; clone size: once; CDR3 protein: CASSLMSGDITEAFF; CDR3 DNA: TGTGCCAGCAGCTTAATGTCAGGCGACATCACTGAAGCTTTCTTT
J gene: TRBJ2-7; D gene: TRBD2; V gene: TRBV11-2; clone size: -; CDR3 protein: CASSFQRESYEQYF; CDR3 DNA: TGTGCCAGCAGCTTCCAGCGGGAGAGCTACGAGCAGTACTTC
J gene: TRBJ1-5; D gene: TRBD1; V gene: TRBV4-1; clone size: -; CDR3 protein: CASSPQGARQPQHF; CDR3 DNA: TGCGCCAGCAGCCCCCAGGGGGCAAGGCAGCCCCAGCATTTT
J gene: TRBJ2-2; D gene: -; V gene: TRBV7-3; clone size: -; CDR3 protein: CASSLQGGELFF; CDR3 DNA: TGTGCCAGCAGCCTCCAGGGCGGGGAGCTGTTTTTT
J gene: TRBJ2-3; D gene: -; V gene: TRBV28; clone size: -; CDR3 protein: CASSSSAGPPDTQYF; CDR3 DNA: TGTGCCAGCAGTTCCTCTGCGGGTCCACCCGATACGCAGTATTTT
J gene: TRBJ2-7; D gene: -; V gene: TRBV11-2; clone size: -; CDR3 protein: CASSRPGPYEQYF; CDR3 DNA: TGTGCCAGCAGCCGGCCAGGGCCCTACGAGCAGTACTTC
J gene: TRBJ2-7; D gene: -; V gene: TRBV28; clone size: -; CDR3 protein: CASSFSGRKQYF; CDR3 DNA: TGTGCCAGCAGTTTCTCTGGGCGGAAGCAGTACTTC
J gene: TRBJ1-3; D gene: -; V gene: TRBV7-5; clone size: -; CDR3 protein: CVRSIAPGLGNTIYF; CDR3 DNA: TGTGTCAGAAGCATCGCCCCAGGGTTAGGAAACACCATATATTTT
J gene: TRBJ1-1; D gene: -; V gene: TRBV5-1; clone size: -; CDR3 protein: CASRVSPADTEAFF; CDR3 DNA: TGCGCCAGCAGAGTATCGCCGGCGGACACTGAAGCTTTCTTT
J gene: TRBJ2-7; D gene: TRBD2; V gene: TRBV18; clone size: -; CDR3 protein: CASSPSSGETYEQYF; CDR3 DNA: TGTGCCAGCTCACCAAGTAGCGGGGAAACCTACGAGCAGTACTTC
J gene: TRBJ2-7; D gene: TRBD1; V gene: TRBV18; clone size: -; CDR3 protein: CASSPVTGGDEQYF; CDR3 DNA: TGTGCCAGCTCACCCGTGACAGGGGGTGACGAGCAGTACTTC
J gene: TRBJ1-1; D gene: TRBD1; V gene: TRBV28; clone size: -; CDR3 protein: CASSSQGADTEAFF; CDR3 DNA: TGTGCCAGCAGCTCACAGGGGGCGGACACTGAAGCTTTCTTT
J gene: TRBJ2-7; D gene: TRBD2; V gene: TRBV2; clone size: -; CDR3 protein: CASTSGSGSYEQYF; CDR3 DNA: TGTGCCAGCACTAGCGGGAGCGGATCCTACGAGCAGTACTTC
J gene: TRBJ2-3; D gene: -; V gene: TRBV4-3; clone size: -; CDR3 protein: CASSQDTWNTQYF; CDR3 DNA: TGCGCCAGCAGCCAAGATACCTGGAATACGCAGTATTTT
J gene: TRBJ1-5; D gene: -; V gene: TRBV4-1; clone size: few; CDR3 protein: CASSQAYVNQPQHF; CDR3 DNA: TGCGCCAGCAGCCAAGCGTACGTCAATCAGCCCCAGCATTTT
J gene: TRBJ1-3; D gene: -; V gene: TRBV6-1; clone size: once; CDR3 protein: CATPSGLGAGNTIYF; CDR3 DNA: TGTGCCACCCCTTCGGGTCTAGGCGCTGGAAACACCATATATTTT
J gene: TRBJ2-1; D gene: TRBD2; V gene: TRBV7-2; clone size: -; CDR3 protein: CASSSVSGRDYNEQFF; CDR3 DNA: TGTGCCAGCAGCTCGGTTAGCGGGAGGGACTACAATGAGCAGTTCTTC
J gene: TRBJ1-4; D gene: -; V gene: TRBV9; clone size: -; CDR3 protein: CASGAGVNEKLFF; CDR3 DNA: TGTGCCTCAGGGGCTGGAGTTAATGAAAAACTGTTTTTT
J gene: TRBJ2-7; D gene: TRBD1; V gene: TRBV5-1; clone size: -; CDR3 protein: CASGMTGDYEQYF; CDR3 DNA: TGCGCCAGCGGCATGACAGGGGATTACGAGCAGTACTTC
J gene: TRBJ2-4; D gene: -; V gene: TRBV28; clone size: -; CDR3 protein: CASSATIPSKNIQYF; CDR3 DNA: TGTGCCAGCAGTGCAACTATCCCCAGCAAAAACATTCAGTACTTC
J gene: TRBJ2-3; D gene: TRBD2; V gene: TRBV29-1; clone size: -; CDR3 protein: CRETGTRGDTQYF; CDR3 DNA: TGCAGAGAGACCGGGACTAGAGGGGATACGCAGTATTTT
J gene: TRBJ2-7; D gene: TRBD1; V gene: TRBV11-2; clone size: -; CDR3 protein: CASSPLRGGPSSYEQYF; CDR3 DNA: TGTGCCAGCAGCCCACTCCGAGGGGGCCCATCCTCCTACGAGCAGTACTTC
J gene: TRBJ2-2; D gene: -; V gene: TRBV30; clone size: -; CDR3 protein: CARERGSRNTGELFF; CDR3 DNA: TGTGCACGGGAACGGGGCTCTAGGAACACCGGGGAGCTGTTTTTT
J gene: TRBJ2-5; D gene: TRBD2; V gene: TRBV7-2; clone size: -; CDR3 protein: CASSFQSGVQETQYF; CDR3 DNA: TGTGCCAGCAGCTTCCAAAGCGGGGTCCAAGAGACCCAGTACTTC
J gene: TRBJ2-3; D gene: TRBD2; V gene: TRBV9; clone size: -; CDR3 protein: CASSVAGAGGLDTQYF; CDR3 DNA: TGTGCCAGCAGCGTAGCTGGGGCGGGAGGATTAGATACGCAGTATTTT
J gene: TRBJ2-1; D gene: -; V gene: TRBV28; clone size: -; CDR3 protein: CASHGGGYQFF; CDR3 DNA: TGTGCCAGCCACGGGGGCGGATACCAGTTCTTC
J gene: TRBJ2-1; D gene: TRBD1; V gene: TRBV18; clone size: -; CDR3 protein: CASSFIRQGGIYNEQFF; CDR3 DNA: TGTGCCAGCTCATTCATTAGACAGGGTGGAATATACAATGAGCAGTTCTTC
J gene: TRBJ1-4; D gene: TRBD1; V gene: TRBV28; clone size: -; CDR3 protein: CASSSATGGFEKLFF; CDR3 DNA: TGTGCCAGCAGTTCAGCGACAGGGGGTTTTGAAAAACTGTTTTTT
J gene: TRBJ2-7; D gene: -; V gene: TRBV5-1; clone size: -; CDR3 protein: CASSLESVNLGVYSYEQYF; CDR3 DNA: TGCGCCAGCAGCTTGGAAAGCGTTAACTTAGGGGTATACAGTTACGAGCAGTACTTC
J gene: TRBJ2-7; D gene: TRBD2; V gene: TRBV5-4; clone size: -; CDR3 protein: CASSPNSGRAGREQYF; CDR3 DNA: TGTGCCAGCAGCCCAAACAGCGGGAGGGCCGGTAGGGAGCAGTACTTC
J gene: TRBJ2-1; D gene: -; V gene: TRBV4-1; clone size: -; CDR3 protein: CASSQGDMSYNEQFF; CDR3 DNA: TGCGCCAGCAGCCAGGGGGACATGTCCTACAATGAGCAGTTCTTC